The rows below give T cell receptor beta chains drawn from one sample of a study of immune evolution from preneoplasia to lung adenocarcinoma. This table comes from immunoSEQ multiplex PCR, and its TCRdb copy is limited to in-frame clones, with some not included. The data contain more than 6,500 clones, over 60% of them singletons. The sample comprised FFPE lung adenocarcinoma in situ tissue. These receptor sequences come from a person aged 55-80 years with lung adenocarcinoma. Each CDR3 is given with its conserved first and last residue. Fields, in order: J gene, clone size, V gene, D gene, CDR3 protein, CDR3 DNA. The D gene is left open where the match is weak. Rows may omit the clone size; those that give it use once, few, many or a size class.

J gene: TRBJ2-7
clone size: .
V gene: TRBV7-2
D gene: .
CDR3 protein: CASSLTGYEQYF
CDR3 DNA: TGTGCCAGCAGCCTCACAGGTTACGAGCAGTACTTC

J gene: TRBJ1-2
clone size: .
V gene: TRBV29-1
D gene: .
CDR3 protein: CSVVRGLANYGYTF
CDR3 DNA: TGCAGCGTTGTACGAGGATTAGCTAACTATGGCTACACCTTC

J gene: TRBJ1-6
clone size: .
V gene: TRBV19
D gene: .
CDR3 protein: CASSIVGTTNSPLHF
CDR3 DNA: TGTGCCAGTAGTATAGTAGGGACAACTAATTCACCCCTCCACTTT

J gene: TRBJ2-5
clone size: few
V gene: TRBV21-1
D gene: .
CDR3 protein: CASSNYRKDRVGPETQYF
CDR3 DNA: TGTGCCAGCAGCAATTATCGCAAGGACAGGGTCGGCCCAGAGACCCAGTACTTC

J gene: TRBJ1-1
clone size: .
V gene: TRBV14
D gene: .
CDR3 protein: CASSQSTWTVRDGNTEAFF
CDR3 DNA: TGTGCCAGCAGCCAATCAACCTGGACAGTTAGGGATGGGAACACTGAAGCTTTCTTT

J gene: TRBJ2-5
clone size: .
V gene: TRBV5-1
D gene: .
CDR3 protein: CASSPGGDQETQYF
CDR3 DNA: TGCGCCAGCAGCCCGGGCGGGGATCAAGAGACCCAGTACTTC

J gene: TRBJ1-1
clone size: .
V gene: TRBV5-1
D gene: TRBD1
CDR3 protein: CASSPTTGMVTEAFF
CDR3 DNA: TGCGCCAGCAGCCCCACGACAGGGATGGTCACTGAAGCTTTCTTT

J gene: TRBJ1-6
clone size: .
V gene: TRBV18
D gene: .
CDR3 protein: CASSNEGNSPLHF
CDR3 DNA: TGTGCCAGCTCAAATGAAGGAAACTCACCCCTCCACTTT

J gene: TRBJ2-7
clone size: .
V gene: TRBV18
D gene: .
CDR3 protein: CASSLPGRSYEQYF
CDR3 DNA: TGTGCCAGCTCACTACCTGGACGTTCCTACGAGCAGTACTTC

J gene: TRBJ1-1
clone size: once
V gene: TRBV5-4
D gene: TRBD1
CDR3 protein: CASSLLQGSTEAFF
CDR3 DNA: TGTGCCAGCAGCTTGCTACAGGGGAGCACTGAAGCTTTCTTT

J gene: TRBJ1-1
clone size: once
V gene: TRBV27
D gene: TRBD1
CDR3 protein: CASRDRVTEAFF
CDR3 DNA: TGTGCCAGCAGAGACAGGGTCACTGAAGCTTTCTTT

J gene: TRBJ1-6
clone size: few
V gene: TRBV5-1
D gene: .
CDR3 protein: CASSSGNSPLHF
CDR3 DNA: TGCGCCAGCAGCTCCGGGAATTCACCCCTCCACTTT

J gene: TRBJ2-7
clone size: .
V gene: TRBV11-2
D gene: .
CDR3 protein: CASSLGPSSYEQYF
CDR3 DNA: TGTGCCAGCAGCTTGGGTCCGAGCTCCTACGAGCAGTACTTC

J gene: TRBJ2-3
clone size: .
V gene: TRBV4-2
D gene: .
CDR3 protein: CASSQDDLQDTDTQYF
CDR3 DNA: TGTGCCAGCAGCCAAGATGACCTACAAGACACAGATACGCAGTATTTT

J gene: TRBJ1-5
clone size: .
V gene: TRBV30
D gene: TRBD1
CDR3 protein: CAWSVGTGENQPQHF
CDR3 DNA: TGTGCCTGGAGTGTGGGGACAGGGGAGAATCAGCCCCAGCATTTT

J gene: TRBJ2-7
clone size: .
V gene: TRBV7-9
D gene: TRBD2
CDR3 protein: CASSATSGGPYEQYF
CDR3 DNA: TGTGCCAGCAGCGCGACTAGCGGGGGACCCTACGAGCAGTACTTC

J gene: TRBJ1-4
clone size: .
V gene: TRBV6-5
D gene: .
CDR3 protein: CASRTGGGDEKLFF
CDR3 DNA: TGTGCCAGCAGAACTGGAGGGGGGGACGAAAAACTGTTTTTT

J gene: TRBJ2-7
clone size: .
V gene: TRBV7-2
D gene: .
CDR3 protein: CASSQSGYEQYF
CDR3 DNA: TGTGCCAGCAGTCAAAGCGGCTACGAGCAGTACTTC

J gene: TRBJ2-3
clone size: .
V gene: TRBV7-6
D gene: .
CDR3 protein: CASSLGSGSTDTQYF
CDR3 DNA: TGTGCCAGCAGCTTAGGTTCGGGGAGCACAGATACGCAGTATTTT

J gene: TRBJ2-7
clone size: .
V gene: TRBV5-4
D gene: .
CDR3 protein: CASSSRADRNYEQYF
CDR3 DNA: TGTGCCAGCAGCTCTCGCGCGGACAGAAACTACGAGCAGTACTTC

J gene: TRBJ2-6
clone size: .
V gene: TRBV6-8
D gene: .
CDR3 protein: CASSYDIQGESPGANVLTF
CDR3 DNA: TGTGCCAGCAGTTACGACATACAAGGGGAGTCCCCCGGGGCCAACGTCCTGACTTTC

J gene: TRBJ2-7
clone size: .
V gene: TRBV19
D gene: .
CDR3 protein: CASTTGTIGKQYF
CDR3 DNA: TGTGCCAGTACCACTGGCACAATCGGGAAGCAGTACTTC

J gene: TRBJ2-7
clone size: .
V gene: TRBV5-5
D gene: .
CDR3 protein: CASNPNGGPQVYF
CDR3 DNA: TGTGCCAGCAACCCAAACGGGGGGCCCCAGGTGTACTTC

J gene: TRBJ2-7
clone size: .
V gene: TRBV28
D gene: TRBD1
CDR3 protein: CASSRPRQGRRSYEQYF
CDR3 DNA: TGTGCCAGCAGCCGGCCGAGACAGGGGAGGAGGTCCTACGAGCAGTACTTC

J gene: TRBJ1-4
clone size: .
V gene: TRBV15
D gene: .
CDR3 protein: CASLEGGGANEKLFF
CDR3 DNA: TGTGCCTCCCTAGAGGGAGGTGGGGCTAATGAAAAACTGTTTTTT

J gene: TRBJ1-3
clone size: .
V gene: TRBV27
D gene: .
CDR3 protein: CASSPRSATGNTIYF
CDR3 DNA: TGTGCCAGCAGTCCCCGTTCAGCGACTGGAAACACCATATATTTT

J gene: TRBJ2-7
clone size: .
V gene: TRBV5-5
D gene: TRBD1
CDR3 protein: CASSLTGESEQYF
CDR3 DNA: TGTGCCAGCAGCTTGACAGGGGAGAGCGAGCAGTACTTC

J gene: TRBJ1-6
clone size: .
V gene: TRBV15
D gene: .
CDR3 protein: CATSRDHASRSYNSPLHF
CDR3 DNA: TGTGCCACCAGCAGAGATCATGCCAGCCGCTCCTATAATTCACCCCTCCACTTT

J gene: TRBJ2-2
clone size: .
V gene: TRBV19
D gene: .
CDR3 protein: CASSIATGELFF
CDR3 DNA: TGTGCCAGTAGTATAGCCACCGGGGAGCTGTTTTTT

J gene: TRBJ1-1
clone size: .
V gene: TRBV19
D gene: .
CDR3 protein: CASSIVTWNTEAFF
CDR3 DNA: TGTGCCAGTAGTATTGTGACTTGGAACACTGAAGCTTTCTTT

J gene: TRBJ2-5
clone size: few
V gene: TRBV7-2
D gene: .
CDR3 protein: CASTPGGGLGTQYF
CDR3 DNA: TGTGCCAGCACCCCGGGCGGGGGCCTAGGGACCCAGTACTTC

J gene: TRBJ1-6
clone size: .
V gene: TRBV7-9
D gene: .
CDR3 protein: CASSLKRVDSPLHF
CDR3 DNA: TGTGCCAGCAGCTTAAAGAGGGTGGATTCACCCCTCCACTTT

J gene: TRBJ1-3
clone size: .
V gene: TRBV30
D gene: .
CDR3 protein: CAWKGIGNTIYF
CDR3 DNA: TGTGCCTGGAAAGGGATCGGAAACACCATATATTTT

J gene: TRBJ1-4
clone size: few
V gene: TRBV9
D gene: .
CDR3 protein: CASSVEDGPNEKLFF
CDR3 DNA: TGTGCCAGCAGCGTAGAGGACGGCCCTAATGAAAAACTGTTTTTT

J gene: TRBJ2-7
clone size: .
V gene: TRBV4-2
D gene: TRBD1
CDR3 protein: CASSQAAQGDYEQYF
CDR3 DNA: TGTGCCAGCAGCCAAGCGGCACAGGGGGACTACGAGCAGTACTTC

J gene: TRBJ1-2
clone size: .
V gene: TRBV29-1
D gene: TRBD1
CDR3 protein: CSAQGGGGYTF
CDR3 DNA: TGCAGCGCACAGGGGGGTGGCGGCTACACCTTC

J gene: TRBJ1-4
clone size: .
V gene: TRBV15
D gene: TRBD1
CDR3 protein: CATSITDGTGSEKLFF
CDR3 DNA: TGTGCCACCAGCATTACTGACGGGACAGGGAGTGAAAAACTGTTTTTT

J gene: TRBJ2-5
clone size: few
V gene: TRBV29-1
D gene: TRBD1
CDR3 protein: CSARDRGRETQYF
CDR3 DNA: TGCAGCGCCCGGGACAGGGGGCGTGAGACCCAGTACTTC

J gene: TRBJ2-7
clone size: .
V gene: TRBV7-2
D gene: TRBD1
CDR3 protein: CASSSGAGTGNYEQYF
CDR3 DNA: TGTGCCAGCAGCTCAGGCGCGGGGACAGGGAACTACGAGCAGTACTTC

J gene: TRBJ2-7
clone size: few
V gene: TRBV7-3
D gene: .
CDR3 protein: CASSPGTDPREQYF
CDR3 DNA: TGTGCCAGCAGCCCCGGGACTGATCCTAGGGAGCAGTACTTC

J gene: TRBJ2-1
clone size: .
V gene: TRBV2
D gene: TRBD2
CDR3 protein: CASRAGTSNNEQFF
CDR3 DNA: TGTGCCAGCAGGGCTGGGACTAGCAACAATGAGCAGTTCTTC

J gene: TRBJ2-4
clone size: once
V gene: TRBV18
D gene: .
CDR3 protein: CASSPGRGKNIQYF
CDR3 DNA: TGTGCCAGCTCACCAGGCCGGGGAAAAAACATTCAGTACTTC

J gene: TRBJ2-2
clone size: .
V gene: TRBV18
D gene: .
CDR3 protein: CASSPSHTSLTTGELFF
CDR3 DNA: TGTGCCAGCTCACCATCGCACACCTCTCTCACAACCGGGGAGCTGTTTTTT

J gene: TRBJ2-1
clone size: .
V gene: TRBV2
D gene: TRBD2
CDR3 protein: CASRATSGGAGEQFF
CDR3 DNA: TGTGCCAGCAGGGCTACTAGCGGGGGGGCTGGTGAGCAGTTCTTC

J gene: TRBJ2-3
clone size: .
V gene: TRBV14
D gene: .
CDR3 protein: CASSPNTDTQYF
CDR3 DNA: TGTGCCAGCAGCCCGAACACAGATACGCAGTATTTT

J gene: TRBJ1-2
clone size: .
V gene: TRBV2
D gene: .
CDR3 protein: CASMGSNYGYTF
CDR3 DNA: TGTGCCAGCATGGGTAGTAACTATGGCTACACCTTC

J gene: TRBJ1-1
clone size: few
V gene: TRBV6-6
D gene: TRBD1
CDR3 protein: CASSPGQGTRAFF
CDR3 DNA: TGTGCCAGCAGTCCTGGACAGGGGACGAGAGCTTTCTTT

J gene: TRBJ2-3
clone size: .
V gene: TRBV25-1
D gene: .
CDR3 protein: CASSSLGTLDTQYF
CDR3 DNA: TGTGCCAGCAGTTCACTGGGGACCCTAGATACGCAGTATTTT

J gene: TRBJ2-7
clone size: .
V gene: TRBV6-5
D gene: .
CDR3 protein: CASSWDGYEQYF
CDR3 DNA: TGTGCCAGCAGCTGGGACGGGTACGAGCAGTACTTC

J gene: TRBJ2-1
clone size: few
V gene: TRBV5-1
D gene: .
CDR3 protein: CASSLSTASRRNEQFF
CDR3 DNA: TGCGCCAGCAGCTTGTCAACAGCCTCCCGTAGGAATGAGCAGTTCTTC

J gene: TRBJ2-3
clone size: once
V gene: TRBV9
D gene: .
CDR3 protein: CASSVASEGTDTQYF
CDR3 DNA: TGTGCCAGCAGCGTAGCTAGCGAGGGTACAGATACGCAGTATTTT

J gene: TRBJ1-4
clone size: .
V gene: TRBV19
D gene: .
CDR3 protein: CASSIPVSGEKLFF
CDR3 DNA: TGTGCCAGTAGTATACCCGTAAGTGGTGAAAAACTGTTTTTT

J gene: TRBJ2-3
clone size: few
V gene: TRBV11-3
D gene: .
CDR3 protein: CASSSESLTDTQYF
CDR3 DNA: TGTGCCAGCAGCTCCGAGTCCCTCACAGATACGCAGTATTTT

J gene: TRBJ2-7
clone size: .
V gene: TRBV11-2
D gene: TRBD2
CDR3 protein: CASSLDQASGREQYF
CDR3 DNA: TGTGCCAGCAGCTTAGATCAGGCTAGCGGACGCGAGCAGTACTTC

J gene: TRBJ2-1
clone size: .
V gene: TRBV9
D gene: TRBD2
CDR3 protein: CASSVGPGLGNEQFF
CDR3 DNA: TGTGCCAGCAGCGTCGGCCCGGGACTAGGCAATGAGCAGTTCTTC

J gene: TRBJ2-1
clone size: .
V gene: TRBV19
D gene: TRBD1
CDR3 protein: CASSVTGDEQFF
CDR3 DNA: TGTGCCAGTAGTGTAACAGGGGATGAGCAGTTCTTC

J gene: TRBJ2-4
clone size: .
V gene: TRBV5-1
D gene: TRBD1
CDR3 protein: CASSSGQGGNIQYF
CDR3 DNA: TGCGCCAGCAGCTCAGGACAGGGTGGAAACATTCAGTACTTC

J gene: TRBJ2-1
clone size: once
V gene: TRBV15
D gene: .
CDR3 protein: CATKGGAYNEQFF
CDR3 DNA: TGTGCCACCAAGGGGGGGGCCTACAATGAGCAGTTCTTC

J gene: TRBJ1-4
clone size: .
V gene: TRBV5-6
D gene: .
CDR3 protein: CASSPRPGLGEKLFF
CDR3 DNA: TGTGCCAGCAGCCCCCGGCCGGGCCTGGGGGAAAAACTGTTTTTT

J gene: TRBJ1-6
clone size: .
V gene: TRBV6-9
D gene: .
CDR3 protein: CASSYGGTFPSPLHF
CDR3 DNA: TGTGCCAGCAGTTACGGGGGGACCTTCCCTTCACCCCTCCACTTT